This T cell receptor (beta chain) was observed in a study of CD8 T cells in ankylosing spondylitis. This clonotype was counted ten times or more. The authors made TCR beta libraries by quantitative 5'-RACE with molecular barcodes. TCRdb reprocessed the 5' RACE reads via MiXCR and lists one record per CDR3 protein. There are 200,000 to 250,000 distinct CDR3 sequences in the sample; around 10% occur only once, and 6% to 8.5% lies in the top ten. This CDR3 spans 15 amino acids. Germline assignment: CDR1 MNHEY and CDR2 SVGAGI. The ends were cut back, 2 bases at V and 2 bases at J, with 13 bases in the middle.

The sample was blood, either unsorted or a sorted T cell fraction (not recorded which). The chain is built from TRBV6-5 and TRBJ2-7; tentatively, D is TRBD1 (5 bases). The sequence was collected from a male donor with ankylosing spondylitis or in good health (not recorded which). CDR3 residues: CASSYATGSPYEQYF. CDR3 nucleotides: TGTGCCAGCAGTTACGCCACAGGTTCCCCCTACGAGCAGTACTTC.